This T cell receptor (beta chain) was retrieved from a study of blood T cell repertoires in COVID-19. Study background: Sample material is recorded as cDNA or gDNA derived from T cells, B-cell-depleted T cells, or PBMCs.

The method was immunoSEQ multiplex PCR; TCRdb's version includes in-frame clones alone and lacks a portion of them. The repertoire has 100,000 to 150,000 clones, around 88% of them found once; the top ten carry roughly 18%. Sequenced material: peripheral blood. The receptor comes from a man aged 50-60 years with active or convalescent COVID-19.

Written as DNA, the CDR3 is TGCGCCAGCCACCCAGCGGGGATGGCCTACGAGCAGTACTTC. Translating it yields CASHPAGMAYEQYF. The rearrangement uses TRBV5-1 and TRBJ2-7, with 7 bases aligning to TRBD2. The germline V gene has CDR1 SGHRS and CDR2 YFSETQ. This CDR3 has 14 residues. Trimming cost V 7 bases and J 2 bases; bases outside gene matches: 9.